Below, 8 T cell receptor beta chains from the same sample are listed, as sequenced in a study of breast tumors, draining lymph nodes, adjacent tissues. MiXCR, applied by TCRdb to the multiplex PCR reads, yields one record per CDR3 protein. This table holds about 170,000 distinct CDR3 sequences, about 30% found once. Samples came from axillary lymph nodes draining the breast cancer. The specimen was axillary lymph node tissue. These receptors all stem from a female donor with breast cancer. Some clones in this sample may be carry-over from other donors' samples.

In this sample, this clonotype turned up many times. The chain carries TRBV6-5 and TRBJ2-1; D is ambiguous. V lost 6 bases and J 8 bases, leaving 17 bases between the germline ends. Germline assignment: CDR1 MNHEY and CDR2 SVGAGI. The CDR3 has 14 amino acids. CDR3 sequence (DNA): TGTGCCAGCAGCCTCAGGTGGGTGCGCGATGAGCAGTTCTTC. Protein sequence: CASSLRWVRDEQFF.

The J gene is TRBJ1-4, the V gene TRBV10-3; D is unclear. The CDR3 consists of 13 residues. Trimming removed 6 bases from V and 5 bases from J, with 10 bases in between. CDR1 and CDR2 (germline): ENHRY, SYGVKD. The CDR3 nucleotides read TGTGCCATCAGGGCAGAACTCAATGAAAAACTGTTTTTT. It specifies CAIRAELNEKLFF.

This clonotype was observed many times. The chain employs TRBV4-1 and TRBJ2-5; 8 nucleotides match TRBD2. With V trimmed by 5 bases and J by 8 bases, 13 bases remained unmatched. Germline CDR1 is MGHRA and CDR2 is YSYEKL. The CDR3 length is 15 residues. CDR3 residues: CASSVLAGSEGTQYF. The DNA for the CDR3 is TGCGCCAGCAGCGTCCTAGCGGGTTCGGAGGGAACCCAGTACTTC.

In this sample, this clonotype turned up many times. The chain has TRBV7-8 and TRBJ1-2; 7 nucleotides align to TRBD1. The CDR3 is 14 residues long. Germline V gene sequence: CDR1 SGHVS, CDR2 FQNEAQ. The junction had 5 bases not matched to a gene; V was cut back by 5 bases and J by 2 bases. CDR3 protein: CASSAQGKNYGYTF. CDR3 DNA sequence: TGTGCCAGCAGCGCACAGGGGAAGAACTATGGCTACACCTTC.

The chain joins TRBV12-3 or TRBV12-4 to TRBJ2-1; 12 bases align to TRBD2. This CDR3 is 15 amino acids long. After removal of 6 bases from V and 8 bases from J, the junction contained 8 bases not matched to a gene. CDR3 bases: TGTGCCAGCAGAGACCTAGCGGGAGGGCCCGATGAGCAGTTCTTC. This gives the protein CASRDLAGGPDEQFF.

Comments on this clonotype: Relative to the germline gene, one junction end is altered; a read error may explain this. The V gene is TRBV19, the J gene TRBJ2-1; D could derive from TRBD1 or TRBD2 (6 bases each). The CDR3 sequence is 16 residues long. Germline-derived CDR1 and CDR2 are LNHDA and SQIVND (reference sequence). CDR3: CASTPPRPGASNQQFF. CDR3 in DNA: TGTGCCAGTACCCCCCCTCGACCGGGGGCTAGCAATCAGCAGTTCTTC.

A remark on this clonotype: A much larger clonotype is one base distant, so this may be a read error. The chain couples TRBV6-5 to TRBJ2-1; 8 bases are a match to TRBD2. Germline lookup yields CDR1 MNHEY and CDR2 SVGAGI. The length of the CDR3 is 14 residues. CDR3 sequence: CASSFGTSGDEQSF. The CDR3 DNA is TGTGCCAGCAGTTTTGGGACTAGTGGCGATGAGCAGTCCTTC.

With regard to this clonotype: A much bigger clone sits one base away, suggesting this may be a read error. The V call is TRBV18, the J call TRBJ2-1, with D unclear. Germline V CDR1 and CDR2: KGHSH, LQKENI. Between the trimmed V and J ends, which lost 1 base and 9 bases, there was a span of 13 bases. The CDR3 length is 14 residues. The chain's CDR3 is CASSPLPQNSEQFF. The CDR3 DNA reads TGTGCCAGCTCACCACTTCCACAGAACAGTGAGCAGTTCTTC.